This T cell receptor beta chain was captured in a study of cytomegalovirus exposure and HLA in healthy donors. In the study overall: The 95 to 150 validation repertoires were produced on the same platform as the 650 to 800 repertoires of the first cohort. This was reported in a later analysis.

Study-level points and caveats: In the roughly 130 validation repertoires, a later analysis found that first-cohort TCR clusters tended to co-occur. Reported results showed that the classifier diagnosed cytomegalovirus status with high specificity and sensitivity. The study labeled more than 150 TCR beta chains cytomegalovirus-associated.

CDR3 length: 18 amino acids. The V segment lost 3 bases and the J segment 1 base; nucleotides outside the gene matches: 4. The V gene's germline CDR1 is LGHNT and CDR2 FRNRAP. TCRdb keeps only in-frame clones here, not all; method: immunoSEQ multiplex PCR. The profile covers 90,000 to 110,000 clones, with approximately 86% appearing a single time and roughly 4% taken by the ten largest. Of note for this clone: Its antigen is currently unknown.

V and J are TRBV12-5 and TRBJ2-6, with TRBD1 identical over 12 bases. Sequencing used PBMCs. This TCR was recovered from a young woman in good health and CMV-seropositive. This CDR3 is CASGFMGQGASGANVLTF. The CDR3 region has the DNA TGTGCTAGTGGTTTTATGGGACAGGGGGCTTCTGGGGCCAACGTCCTGACTTTC.